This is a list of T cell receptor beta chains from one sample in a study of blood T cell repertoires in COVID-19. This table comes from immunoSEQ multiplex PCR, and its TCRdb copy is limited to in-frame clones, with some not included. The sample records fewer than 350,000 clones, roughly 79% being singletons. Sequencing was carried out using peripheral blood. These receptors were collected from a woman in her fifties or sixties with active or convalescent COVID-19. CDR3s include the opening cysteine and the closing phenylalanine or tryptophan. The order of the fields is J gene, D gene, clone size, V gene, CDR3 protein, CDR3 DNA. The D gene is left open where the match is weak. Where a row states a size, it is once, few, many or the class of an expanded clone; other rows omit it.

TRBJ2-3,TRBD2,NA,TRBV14,CASGQGLAGTDTQYF,TGTGCCAGCGGTCAGGGACTAGCGGGCACAGATACGCAGTATTTT
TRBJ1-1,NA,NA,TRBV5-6,CASSFLESEAFF,TGTGCCAGCAGCTTCCTTGAGAGTGAAGCTTTCTTT
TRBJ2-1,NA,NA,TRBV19,CASINPGYNEQFF,TGTGCCAGTATTAACCCAGGGTACAATGAGCAGTTCTTC
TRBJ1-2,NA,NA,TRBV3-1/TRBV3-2,CASKTGNYGYTF,TGTGCCAGCAAGACAGGAAACTATGGCTACACCTTC
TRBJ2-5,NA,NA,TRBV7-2,CASSLGQAPLQETQYF,TGTGCCAGCAGCTTAGGGCAGGCCCCCCTCCAAGAGACCCAGTACTTC
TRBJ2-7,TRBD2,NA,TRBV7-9,CASSLPRNGLAVYEQYF,TGTGCCAGCAGCTTACCGAGAAATGGACTAGCGGTATACGAGCAGTACTTC
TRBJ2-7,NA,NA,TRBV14,CASHPIADYYEQYF,TGTGCCAGCCACCCCATTGCCGACTACTACGAGCAGTACTTC
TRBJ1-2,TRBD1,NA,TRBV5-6,CASSSSRDRGPSNYGYTF,TGTGCCAGCAGCTCTTCACGGGACAGGGGGCCCAGTAACTATGGCTACACCTTC
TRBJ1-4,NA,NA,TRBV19,CASREGMRSNPNEKLFF,TGTGCCAGTAGGGAAGGAATGCGGAGTAATCCTAATGAAAAACTGTTTTTT
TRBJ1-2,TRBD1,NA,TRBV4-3,CASSQDGTVHYGYTF,TGCGCCAGCAGCCAAGATGGGACAGTCCACTATGGCTACACCTTC
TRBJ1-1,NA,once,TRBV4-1,CASSQGWSGTEAFF,TGCGCCAGCAGCCAAGGATGGTCGGGGACTGAAGCTTTCTTT
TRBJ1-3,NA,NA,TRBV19,CASSPRQGFGNTIYF,TGTGCCAGTAGTCCTCGGCAGGGGTTTGGAAACACCATATATTTT
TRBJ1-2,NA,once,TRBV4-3,CASSQDHRACTF,TGCGCCAGCAGCCAAGATCACAGAGCTTGCACCTTC
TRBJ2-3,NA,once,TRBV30,CAWRKGVVRQYF,TGTGCCTGGAGAAAGGGGGTTGTTAGGCAGTATTTT
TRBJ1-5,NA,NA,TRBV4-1,CASSPGRLGQPQHF,TGCGCCAGCAGCCCAGGGCGTTTGGGCCAGCCCCAGCATTTT
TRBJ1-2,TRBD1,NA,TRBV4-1,CASSQGDRANYGYTF,TGCGCCAGCAGCCAAGGCGACAGGGCTAACTATGGCTACACCTTC
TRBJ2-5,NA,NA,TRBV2,CASSEALLSSAAQYF,TGTGCCAGCAGTGAAGCGCTATTGTCCAGCGCGGCCCAGTACTTC
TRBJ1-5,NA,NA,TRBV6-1,CASSEAGHSNQPQHF,TGTGCCAGCAGTGAAGCGGGACATAGCAATCAGCCCCAGCATTTT
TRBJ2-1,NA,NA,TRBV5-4,CASSPRVDKSANEQFF,TGTGCCAGCAGTCCCCGGGTCGATAAGTCAGCTAATGAGCAGTTCTTC
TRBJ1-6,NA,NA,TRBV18,CASSDPGQGSPLHF,TGTGCCAGCTCAGATCCGGGACAAGGTTCACCCCTCCACTTT
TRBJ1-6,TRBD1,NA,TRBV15,CATSTGTDYNSPLHF,TGTGCCACCAGTACCGGGACAGACTATAATTCACCCCTCCACTTT
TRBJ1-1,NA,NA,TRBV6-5,CASSYSRGPTEAFF,TGTGCCAGCAGTTACTCGCGGGGGCCCACTGAAGCTTTCTTT
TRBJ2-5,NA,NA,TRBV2,CASSWGVGETQYF,TGTGCCAGCAGTTGGGGAGTTGGGGAGACCCAGTACTTC
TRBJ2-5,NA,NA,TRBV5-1,CASSLRSGTSRETQYF,TGCGCCAGCAGCTTACGTAGCGGAACCTCGCGGGAGACCCAGTACTTC
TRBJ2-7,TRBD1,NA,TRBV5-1,CASSPETGGYYEQYF,TGCGCCAGCAGCCCAGAGACAGGGGGCTACTACGAGCAGTACTTC
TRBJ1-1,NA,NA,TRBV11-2,CASSPHTEAFF,TGTGCCAGCTCCCCTCACACTGAAGCTTTCTTT
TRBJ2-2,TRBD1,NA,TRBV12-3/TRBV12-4,CASRGQYTGELFF,TGTGCCAGCAGGGGACAGTACACCGGGGAGCTGTTTTTT
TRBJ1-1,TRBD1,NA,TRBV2,CASTPWDSMNTEAFF,TGTGCCAGCACACCTTGGGACAGCATGAACACTGAAGCTTTCTTT
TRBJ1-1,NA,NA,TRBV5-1,CASSSREVGEAFF,TGCGCCAGCAGCTCCAGGGAGGTGGGTGAAGCTTTCTTT
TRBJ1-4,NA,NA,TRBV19,CASSIPSGNAVANEKLFF,TGTGCCAGTAGTATTCCGTCAGGGAATGCCGTGGCTAATGAAAAACTGTTTTTT
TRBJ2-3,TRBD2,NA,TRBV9,CASSASPRRGSTDTQYF,TGTGCCAGCAGCGCATCTCCTCGGCGGGGGAGCACAGATACGCAGTATTTT
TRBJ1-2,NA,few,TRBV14,CASSQIHNYGYTF,TGTGCCAGCAGTCAGATCCATAACTATGGCTACACCTTC
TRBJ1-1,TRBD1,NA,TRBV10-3,CAISGRDRGFTEAFF,TGTGCCATCAGTGGTCGGGACAGGGGGTTCACTGAAGCTTTCTTT
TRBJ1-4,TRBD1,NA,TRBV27,CASSRTGGNEKLFF,TGTGCCAGCAGCCGGACAGGGGGTAATGAAAAACTGTTTTTT
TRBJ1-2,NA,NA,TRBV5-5,CASSPAATEPYYGYTF,TGTGCCAGCAGCCCGGCAGCGACAGAGCCCTACTATGGCTACACCTTC
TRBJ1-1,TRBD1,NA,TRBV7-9,CASSSQGGTEAFF,TGTGCCAGCAGCTCACAGGGGGGAACTGAAGCTTTCTTT
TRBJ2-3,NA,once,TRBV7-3,CASSLTRDTQYF,TGTGCCAGCAGCTTAACGCGAGATACGCAGTATTTT
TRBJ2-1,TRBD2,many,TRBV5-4,CASSLRTSGYNEQFF,TGTGCCAGCAGCTTGCGGACTAGCGGGTACAATGAGCAGTTCTTC
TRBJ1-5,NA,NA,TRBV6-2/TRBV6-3,CASSYSGRNQPQHF,TGTGCCAGCAGTTACTCAGGGAGGAATCAGCCCCAGCATTTT